The clone carrying this TCR beta chain was seen a few times. Antigen: not known. Preparation of the bulk TCR libraries relied on previously described methods and listed TCR primers. One entry per CDR3 protein results from TCRdb running MiXCR on the PCR reads. The sample carries roughly 90,000 distinct CDR3 sequences, 20% to 30% recorded once. The CDR3 loop spans 14 amino acids. Per germline, CDR1 SGHDN and CDR2 FVKESK. The V gene end was trimmed by 5 bases and the J gene end by 3 bases; junction bases not matched to a gene: 5. This sample is drawn from a study of molecular identifiers for immune sequencing clone quantification. As for the study in general: Five aliquots were made in replicates from the RNA of about 19,000 or 110,000 naive CD8 cells, and four were sequenced. Findings of the study overall: Clones that had above 20 RNA copies took up over 98% of effector molecules but under 1% in naive cells.

Naive CD8 T cells, phenotype CD8+CD4-CCR7+CD45RA+, were sorted. The chain carries TRBV14 and TRBJ2-7; 9 bases agree with TRBD1. This TCR was recovered from a human donor in good health. Some libraries in this study had Jurkat cell RNA spiked in. Specimen: naive CD8+ T cells from blood, with Jurkat cell RNA spiked in. Regarding subset: FACS-sorted CD8+CD4-CCR7+CD45RA+ naive T cells. CDR3 in DNA: TGTGCCAGCAGCGGGTGGACAGGGGACTACGAGCAGTACTTC. This translates into CASSGWTGDYEQYF.